This is a list of T cell receptor beta chains from one sample in a study of CD8+ T cells in alopecia areata. TCRdb keeps only in-frame clones here, not all; method: immunoSEQ multiplex PCR. The table has a few hundred thousand clones, roughly two fifths seen once; the top ten hold around 0.48%. The sample consisted of CD4+ T cells sorted from blood, taken at roughly week 30, from a patient treated with tofacitinib. Receptors were obtained from a human donor with alopecia areata. Both conserved end residues are part of each CDR3. Each record gives: D gene, CDR3 length, J gene, clone size, V gene, CDR3 protein, CDR3 DNA. A D gene is named only where the DNA matches it firmly. Clone size, where shown, is once, few, many, or a class for clones that have expanded.

D: -; length: 11; J: TRBJ2-1; size: -; V: TRBV6-1; CDR3: CASQRYNEQFF; DNA: TGTGCCAGCCAGCGGTACAATGAGCAGTTCTTC
D: -; length: 15; J: TRBJ2-3; size: many; V: TRBV18; CDR3: CASSTSGRITDTQYF; DNA: TGTGCCAGCTCTACCAGTGGAAGGATCACAGATACGCAGTATTTT
D: -; length: 15; J: TRBJ1-1; size: -; V: TRBV27; CDR3: CASSSWGYPQGGAFF; DNA: TGTGCCAGCAGTTCGTGGGGGTACCCACAGGGCGGTGCTTTCTTT
D: -; length: 16; J: TRBJ2-1; size: -; V: TRBV5-6; CDR3: CASSPLGGASYNEQFF; DNA: TGTGCCAGCAGTCCGCTGGGGGGAGCCTCCTACAATGAGCAGTTCTTC
D: -; length: 12; J: TRBJ1-1; size: few; V: TRBV29-1; CDR3: CSVTGMNTEAFF; DNA: TGCAGCGTCACAGGAATGAACACTGAAGCTTTCTTT
D: -; length: 14; J: TRBJ2-1; size: -; V: TRBV19; CDR3: CASTSDSRRGEQFF; DNA: TGTGCCAGTACTTCTGACTCTAGAAGGGGTGAGCAGTTCTTC
D: -; length: 19; J: TRBJ2-3; size: few; V: TRBV5-1; CDR3: CASSRRAYNAGASTDTQYF; DNA: TGCGCCAGCAGCAGACGGGCCTATAATGCGGGGGCTAGCACAGATACGCAGTATTTT
D: -; length: 14; J: TRBJ1-5; size: -; V: TRBV30; CDR3: CAWSAGTGNQPQHF; DNA: TGTGCCTGGAGCGCCGGGACCGGCAATCAGCCCCAGCATTTT
D: TRBD1; length: 13; J: TRBJ2-7; size: -; V: TRBV23-1; CDR3: CATGTGTSYEQYF; DNA: TGCGCCACCGGGACAGGGACCTCCTACGAGCAGTACTTC
D: TRBD1; length: 14; J: TRBJ1-4; size: -; V: TRBV7-9; CDR3: CASSLSGTAEKLFF; DNA: TGTGCCAGCAGCTTATCTGGGACAGCCGAAAAACTGTTTTTT
D: -; length: 12; J: TRBJ2-4; size: few; V: TRBV30; CDR3: CAWSVAKNIQYF; DNA: TGTGCCTGGAGTGTCGCCAAAAACATTCAGTACTTC
D: -; length: 14; J: TRBJ1-5; size: -; V: TRBV6-1; CDR3: CASSEEGFWQPQHF; DNA: TGTGCCAGCAGTGAAGAAGGGTTCTGGCAGCCCCAGCATTTT
D: -; length: 16; J: TRBJ2-2; size: few; V: TRBV7-9; CDR3: CASSPTGAPNTGELFF; DNA: TGTGCCAGCAGCCCCACGGGGGCCCCGAACACCGGGGAGCTGTTTTTT
D: -; length: 14; J: TRBJ2-7; size: -; V: TRBV29-1; CDR3: CSVGGRVGTYEQYF; DNA: TGCAGCGTGGGGGGCAGGGTAGGGACCTACGAGCAGTACTTC
D: -; length: 15; J: TRBJ2-6; size: few; V: TRBV11-2; CDR3: CASSLEGSGANVLTF; DNA: TGTGCCAGCAGCTTAGAAGGCTCTGGGGCCAACGTCCTGACTTTC
D: -; length: 14; J: TRBJ2-7; size: -; V: TRBV5-1; CDR3: CASSWGLEPYEQYF; DNA: TGCGCCAGCAGCTGGGGGCTGGAACCCTACGAGCAGTACTTC
D: TRBD1; length: 15; J: TRBJ2-7; size: -; V: TRBV6-5; CDR3: CASSYAGQGRHEQYF; DNA: TGTGCCAGCAGTTACGCGGGACAGGGAAGACACGAGCAGTACTTC
D: -; length: 14; J: TRBJ1-2; size: -; V: TRBV7-9; CDR3: CASSPPGVDYGYTF; DNA: TGTGCCAGCAGCCCCCCAGGGGTAGACTATGGCTACACCTTC
D: -; length: 15; J: TRBJ2-7; size: -; V: TRBV18; CDR3: CASSPTTTGSYEQYF; DNA: TGTGCCAGCTCACCGACGACGACAGGATCCTACGAGCAGTACTTC
D: -; length: 16; J: TRBJ1-1; size: -; V: TRBV18; CDR3: CASSRSSGLSSTEAFF; DNA: TGTGCCAGCTCACGAAGCTCTGGGTTAAGTAGCACTGAAGCTTTCTTT
D: TRBD1; length: 14; J: TRBJ2-5; size: -; V: TRBV28; CDR3: CASSLKGAQETQYF; DNA: TGTGCCAGCAGTTTGAAGGGGGCCCAAGAGACCCAGTACTTC
D: -; length: 13; J: TRBJ2-1; size: -; V: TRBV5-1; CDR3: CASSLQQYNEQFF; DNA: TGCGCCAGCAGCTTGCAACAGTACAATGAGCAGTTCTTC